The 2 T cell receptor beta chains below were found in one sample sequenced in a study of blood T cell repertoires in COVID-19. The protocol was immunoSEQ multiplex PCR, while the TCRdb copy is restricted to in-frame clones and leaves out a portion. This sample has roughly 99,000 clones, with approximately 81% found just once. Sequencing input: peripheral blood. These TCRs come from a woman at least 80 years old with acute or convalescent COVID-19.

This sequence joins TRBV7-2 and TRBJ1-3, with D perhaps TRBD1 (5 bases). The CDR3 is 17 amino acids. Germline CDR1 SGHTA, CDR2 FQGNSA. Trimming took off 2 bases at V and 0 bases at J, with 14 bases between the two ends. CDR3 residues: CASSLRPGQISGNTIYF. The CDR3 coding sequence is TGTGCCAGCAGCTTAAGGCCAGGACAAATCTCTGGAAACACCATATATTTT.

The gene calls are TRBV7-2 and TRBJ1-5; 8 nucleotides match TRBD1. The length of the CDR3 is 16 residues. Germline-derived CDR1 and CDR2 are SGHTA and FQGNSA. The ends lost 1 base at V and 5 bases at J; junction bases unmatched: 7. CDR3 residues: CASSLEGRGRYQPQHF. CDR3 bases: TGTGCCAGCAGCTTAGAAGGCAGGGGGCGGTATCAGCCCCAGCATTTT. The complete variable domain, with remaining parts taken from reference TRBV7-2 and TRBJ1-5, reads GAGVSQSPSNKVTEKGKDVELRCDPISGHTALYWYRQSLGQGLEFLIYFQGNSAPDKSGLPSDRFSAERTGGSVSTLTIQRTQQEDSAVYLCASSLEGRGRYQPQHFGDGTRLSIL.